The T cell receptor beta chain under discussion was sequenced for a study of response to subunit inactivated influenza vaccine. Findings of the study overall: Researchers suggested that each seasonal influenza vaccination recruits few new T cells.

This clonotype has a handful of counts. As yet, its antigen is unknown. V gave up 3 bases and J gave up 5 bases; unmatched junction bases: 8. This CDR3 region has 15 residues. Germline V CDR1 and CDR2: MDHEN, SYDVKM. TCRdb recomputed calls from the RT-PCR reads with MiXCR, one row per CDR3 protein. The data show about 500,000 distinct CDR3 sequences, approximately 12% seen once. This clonotype was sampled from a man aged 50 to 59 who received an inactivated influenza vaccine. The specimen was PBMCs from blood, collected roughly 45 days after vaccination. This sequence joins TRBV28 and TRBJ2-3, with TRBD2 matching 7 bases. The CDR3 reads CASSLDGREVDTQYF. CDR3 DNA: TGTGCCAGCAGTTTGGACGGACGGGAGGTAGATACGCAGTATTTT.